The 3 T cell receptor beta chains presented below share a single source sample, sequenced in a study of T cells after posttransplantation cyclophosphamide. Clones were read by immunoSEQ multiplex PCR, and TCRdb kept only the in-frame ones, dropping some. The sample counts about 37,000 clones, none seen once; the ten largest own about 6.2%. Material for sequencing was PBMCs. The receptors come from a man younger than 40 in good health and a related stem cell transplant donor.

The rearrangement uses TRBV4-1 and TRBJ1-4, with a weak D call TRBD1 (5 bases). The germline V gene encodes CDR1 MGHRA and CDR2 YSYEKL. This CDR3 has 19 amino acids. Trimming left V 1 base short and J 8 bases short, with 26 bases between. DNA of the CDR3: TGCGCCAGCAGCCAAGTAGATGGTGGGCAGGGCGGATTAAGGGAAAAACTGTTTTTT. This codes for CASSQVDGGQGGLREKLFF.

This clone was observed many times. The V call is TRBV6-1, the J call TRBJ2-2; 8 positions match TRBD2. After removal of 3 bases from V and 6 bases from J, the junction contained 3 bases not matched to a gene. The CDR3 consists of 14 residues. CDR1 is MNHNS, CDR2 SASEGT, per germline. In DNA, the CDR3 is TGTGCCAGCAGTGACGGCGGGGGGTCCGGGGAGCTGTTTTTT. Its protein is CASSDGGGSGELFF.

In its sample, this clone was seen many times. The DNA of the CDR3 is TGCGCCAGCAGCTCAGACAGAATCTATGGCTACACCTTC. Its protein is CASSSDRIYGYTF. V gene TRBV5-1 combines with J gene TRBJ1-2, with D tentatively TRBD1 (5 bases). Per germline, CDR1 SGHRS and CDR2 YFSETQ. The CDR3 loop spans 13 amino acids. Trimming removed 3 bases at V and 4 bases at J, with 10 bases between.